This entry describes one T cell receptor (beta chain). Its antigen is not known. This CDR3 spans 18 amino acids. In germline, CDR1 is SGHRS, CDR2 YFSETQ. V was clipped by 4 bases and J by 5 bases; unmatched bases: 14. The source of the sample is a study of T cell repertoires in cytomegalovirus infection. Overall study: Through public TCR beta signatures, both CMV infection and matching HLA type were indicated. The study, taken as a whole, reports: CMV-specific TCR beta clonotypes restricted by HLA-C were the ones dominating the ex vivo response. The cumulative frequency of public TCR beta families identified carriers of CMV plus the relevant HLA.

In TCRdb, the reads were re-called with MiXCR into one record per CDR3 protein. The table records some 130,000 distinct CDR3 sequences, 20% to 30% of them present only once. The receptor's source is a human donor in good health (CMV status not recorded). Some clones in this sample may be carry-over from other donors' samples. V is TRBV5-1 and J is TRBJ2-5; TRBD2 aligns across 13 bases. Sequencing input: PBMCs, sequenced either directly or after in vitro stimulation (not recorded which). Here the CDR3 DNA reads TGCGCCAGCAGCCAGTGGACTAGCGGGAGCGTCGAGAAGGAGACCCAGTACTTC. Translated: CASSQWTSGSVEKETQYF. The full variable domain, its missing parts supplied by reference TRBV5-1 and TRBJ2-5, is KAGVTQTPRYLIKTRGQQVTLSCSPISGHRSVSWYQQTPGQGLQFLFEYFSETQRNKGNFPGRFSGRQFSNSRSEMNVSTLELGDSALYLCASSQWTSGSVEKETQYFGPGTRLLVL.